These 24 T cell receptor beta chains were all obtained from the same sample, sequenced in a study of T cell responses to AZD1222 COVID-19 vaccine. Profiled with immunoSEQ multiplex PCR; TCRdb holds only in-frame clones, not every one. Among roughly 150,000 clones listed, about 87% were seen once. The sequenced sample was peripheral blood, obtained on day 0 of AZD1222 vaccination. These receptors all come from an adult in good health.

The chain recombines TRBV6-5 with TRBJ1-6; D gene uncertain. The CDR3 consists of 13 residues. V gave up 6 bases and J gave up 4 bases, with 7 bases separating them. Germline V CDR1 and CDR2: MNHEY, SVGAGI. The CDR3 protein is CASRPEYNSPLHF. For the CDR3, the DNA is TGTGCCAGCAGGCCGGAGTATAATTCACCCCTCCACTTT.

The CDR3 DNA follows: TGTGCCAGCTCGCGAACAGGGTTGAGGCAAGAGACCCAGTACTTC. Translation gives CASSRTGLRQETQYF. This chain connects TRBV11-2 to TRBJ2-5, with D maybe TRBD1 (6 bases). Germline CDR1 is SGHAT and CDR2 is FQNNGV. Trimming cost V 8 bases and J 2 bases, with 18 bases left between them. The CDR3 runs to 15 residues.

The chain links TRBV5-6 to TRBJ1-5; 7 nucleotides align to TRBD1. Per germline, CDR1 SGHDT and CDR2 YYEEEE. V was pared by 1 base and J by 7 bases, with 8 bases of the junction left unmatched. This CDR3 is 15 amino acids long. CDR3 sequence (DNA): TGTGCCAGCAGCTTGTATGGGACAGCGAGGCAGCCCCAGCATTTT. Protein sequence: CASSLYGTARQPQHF.

The chain recombines TRBV9 with TRBJ2-1; 12 bases match TRBD1. The germline CDR1 and CDR2 sequences are SGDLS and YYNGEE. V shed 4 bases, J shed 10 bases, and the junction held 9 bases outside the gene matches. The length of the CDR3 is 15 residues. The CDR3 DNA follows: TGTGCCAGCAGCCCCCGAGGGACAGGGGGCTGGGAGCAGTTCTTC. This codes for CASSPRGTGGWEQFF.

This clone was seen just once. The CDR3 loop reads CASGRGAANEKLFF. The DNA of the CDR3 is TGTGCCAGCGGGCGTGGGGCGGCTAATGAAAAACTGTTTTTT. The chain has TRBV27 and TRBJ1-4, with a tentative D call TRBD1 (5 bases). This CDR3 has 14 amino acids. The V gene lost 8 bases and the J gene lost 3 bases, with 13 bases spanning the gap. Germline V gene sequence: CDR1 MNHEY, CDR2 SMNVEV (reference sequence).

The V call is TRBV15, the J call TRBJ2-7, with D tentatively TRBD2 (5 bases). The ends were cut back, 1 base at V and 7 bases at J, with 14 bases in the middle. Germline V gives CDR1 LNHNV, CDR2 YYDKDF (reference sequence). This CDR3 is 14 amino acids long. The CDR3 loop reads CATSRVGRTGEQYF. CDR3 in DNA: TGTGCCACCAGCAGAGTCGGCAGGACGGGGGAGCAGTACTTC.

J is TRBJ2-5 and V is TRBV5-1, with D possibly being TRBD2 (6 bases). CDR3 length equals 16 residues. The germline gives CDR1 SGHRS, CDR2 YFSETQ. Trimming cost V 2 bases and J 3 bases, with 17 bases left between them. Here the CDR3 reads CASSLGGTERKETQYF. The CDR3 DNA reads as TGCGCCAGCAGCTTAGGCGGGACGGAGAGAAAAGAGACCCAGTACTTC.

CDR3 coding DNA: TGTGCCAGCAGCGTAGGGCAGGGACCCTACGAGCAGTACTTC. It yields the protein CASSVGQGPYEQYF. This chain connects TRBV9 to TRBJ2-7; D is tentatively TRBD1 or TRBD2 (5 bases each). Germline V gene lookup returns CDR1 SGDLS and CDR2 YYNGEE. The CDR3 sequence is 14 residues long. Trimming pared 0 bases from V and 2 bases from J, leaving 9 bases between.

This clone was recorded only once. This chain joins TRBV28 and TRBJ1-5; D may be TRBD1 (6 bases). The length of the CDR3 is 16 residues. CDR1 MDHEN and CDR2 SYDVKM come from the germline V gene. V was cut by 4 bases and J by 6 bases, with 19 bases left in between. CDR3 nucleotide sequence: TGTGCCAGCAGTTCCCACGATTTGGGCAGGGGTCAGCCCCAGCATTTT. This codes for CASSSHDLGRGQPQHF. Filled out from reference TRBV28 and TRBJ1-5, the complete variable domain reads DVKVTQSSRYLVKRTGEKVFLECVQDMDHENMFWYRQDPGLGLRLIYFSYDVKMKEKGDIPEGYSVSREKKERFSLILESASTNQTSMYLCASSSHDLGRGQPQHFGDGTRLSIL.

The chain uses TRBV28 and TRBJ1-4; D not certain. The CDR3 is made up of 14 amino acids. The germline V gene has CDR1 MDHEN and CDR2 SYDVKM. V was clipped by 2 bases and J by 8 bases, with 12 bases between them. The CDR3 protein is CASSLVGLEEKLFF. The CDR3 coding sequence is TGTGCCAGCAGTTTAGTAGGGCTTGAGGAAAAACTGTTTTTT.

V gene TRBV6-1 combines with J gene TRBJ1-5; D not certain. Trimming pared 3 bases from V and 9 bases from J, leaving 9 bases between. Looked up from germline, CDR1 is MNHNS and CDR2 is SASEGT. CDR3 size: 12 residues. The CDR3, as DNA: TGTGCCAGCAGTGATCTAATCCGGCCCCAGCATTTT. It codes for CASSDLIRPQHF.

V usage is TRBV19 and J usage is TRBJ1-4; 9 nucleotides line up with TRBD1. The CDR3 covers 16 residues. V lost 3 bases and J lost 7; bases outside the gene matches: 9. Germline V lookup: CDR1 LNHDA, CDR2 SQIVND (reference sequence). CDR3 in amino acids: CASSIYSGTGSEKLFF. In DNA, the CDR3 is TGTGCCAGTAGTATTTACTCCGGGACAGGGAGTGAAAAACTGTTTTTT.

The V gene is TRBV19, the J gene TRBJ2-1, with 9 bases matching TRBD1. V dropped 7 bases and J dropped 9; count of bases not matched to a gene: 13. The CDR3 sequence is 15 residues long. Looked up from germline, CDR1 is LNHDA and CDR2 is SQIVND (reference sequence). CDR3 nucleotide sequence: TGTGCCAGTACCTCGGCGGGACAGGGCGGGAGTGAGCAGTTCTTC. It encodes CASTSAGQGGSEQFF.

The chain combines TRBV2 with TRBJ2-2; 10 nucleotides align to TRBD1. V shed 8 bases and J 4 bases; nucleotides not matched to a gene: 4. CDR3 size: 14 residues. The V gene's germline CDR1 is SNHLY and CDR2 FYNNEI. CDR3 in amino acids: CASLRDRGTGELFF. The CDR3 DNA follows: TGTGCCAGCCTGCGGGACAGGGGCACCGGGGAGCTGTTTTTT.

J is TRBJ2-2 and V is TRBV7-2; 7 nucleotides line up with TRBD1. The CDR3 runs 14 residues. Trimming removed 1 base from V and 6 bases from J; junction bases left unmatched: 2. Germline V lookup: CDR1 SGHTA, CDR2 FQGNSA. CDR3 sequence (DNA): TGTGCCAGCAGCTTAGACAGGGGAGCCGGGGAGCTGTTTTTT. Translated, it gives CASSLDRGAGELFF.

Notes on this clone: At one end the junction does not follow the germline gene, possibly because of a read error. The rearrangement uses TRBV5-1 and TRBJ2-3; perhaps D is TRBD1 or TRBD2 (5 bases each). Germline V gives CDR1 SGHRS, CDR2 YFSETQ. CDR3 length: 14 residues. CDR3 region: CASSLGDRTDTQYF. The CDR3 DNA reads TGCGCCAGCAGTTTGGGGGACCGCACAGATACGCAGTATTTT.

The chain combines TRBV9 with TRBJ2-5; TRBD1 matches at 8 bases. The CDR3 consists of 19 residues. Trimming took 4 bases from V and 5 from J; bases not matched to a gene: 22. Germline-derived CDR1 and CDR2 are SGDLS and YYNGEE. The CDR3 region is CASSPEQRTGRGLMETQYF. The DNA of the CDR3 is TGTGCCAGCAGCCCCGAACAACGTACCGGCAGGGGGCTTATGGAGACCCAGTACTTC.

This clone has a single count. This rearrangement joins TRBV27 to TRBJ2-7; TRBD1 or TRBD2 may be the D gene (5 bases each). The germline V and J ends were trimmed by 0 bases and 4 bases, with 10 bases remaining between them. The germline gives CDR1 MNHEY, CDR2 SMNVEV (reference sequence). This CDR3 spans 14 amino acids. For the CDR3, the DNA is TGTGCCAGCAGTTTATCCGGGGCGGAATACGAGCAGTACTTC. Protein sequence: CASSLSGAEYEQYF.

The chain carries TRBV30 and TRBJ1-5; 7 positions match TRBD1. Germline V gives CDR1 GTSNPN, CDR2 SVGIG (reference sequence). The CDR3 runs to 14 residues. The V and J ends lost 4 bases and 6 bases, in that order; junction bases with no gene match: 9. This CDR3 is CAWNYRQGAQPQHF. CDR3 coding DNA: TGTGCCTGGAACTACCGACAGGGAGCTCAGCCCCAGCATTTT.

The rearrangement joins TRBV5-6 to TRBJ1-5; tentatively, D is TRBD1 (5 bases). CDR3 size: 16 residues. The germline V gene has CDR1 SGHDT and CDR2 YYEEEE. The germline V and J ends were trimmed by 1 base and 0 bases, with 11 bases remaining between them. CDR3 in amino acids: CASSLWGVNSNQPQHF. CDR3 sequence (DNA): TGTGCCAGCAGCTTGTGGGGGGTCAATAGCAATCAGCCCCAGCATTTT.

The chain is built from TRBV7-2 and TRBJ2-4, with D possibly being TRBD2 (5 bases). The V end lost 1 base, the J end lost 0 bases, and 10 bases lay between the germline ends. CDR1 is SGHTA, CDR2 FQGNSA, per germline. This CDR3 has 16 amino acids. The CDR3 nucleotides are TGTGCCAGCAGCTTAGAGGCGGGTTTAGCCAAAAACATTCAGTACTTC. Encoded protein: CASSLEAGLAKNIQYF. The entire variable domain, with the rest obtained from reference TRBV7-2 and TRBJ2-4, is as follows: GAGVSQSPSNKVTEKGKDVELRCDPISGHTALYWYRQSLGQGLEFLIYFQGNSAPDKSGLPSDRFSAERTGGSVSTLTIQRTQQEDSAVYLCASSLEAGLAKNIQYFGAGTRLSVL.

V gene TRBV19 combines with J gene TRBJ1-2; D is ambiguous. The CDR3 contains 15 residues. Germline assignment: CDR1 LNHDA and CDR2 SQIVND (reference sequence). Trimming shortened V by 3 bases and J by 0 bases, and 11 bases separated the two germline ends. The CDR3: CASSILSATNYGYTF. In nucleotides, the CDR3 is TGTGCCAGTAGTATCTTGTCAGCCACTAACTATGGCTACACCTTC. Variable domain in full (rest from reference TRBV19 and TRBJ1-2): DGGITQSPKYLFRKEGQNVTLSCEQNLNHDAMYWYRQDPGQGLRLIYYSQIVNDFQKGDIAEGYSVSREKKESFPLTVTSAQKNPTAFYLCASSILSATNYGYTFGSGTRLTVV.

The chain employs TRBV11-2 and TRBJ2-7; D not resolved. V was trimmed by 0 bases and J by 9 bases, leaving 15 bases between them. Germline V gives CDR1 SGHAT, CDR2 FQNNGV. The CDR3 is 14 amino acids. CDR3 bases: TGTGCCAGCAGCTTAGATGTCGTCCCAGCGACGCAGTACTTC. Residues: CASSLDVVPATQYF.

As concerns this clone: The sample carries other DNA sequences with the same CDR3. The gene calls are TRBV6-5 and TRBJ2-7; TRBD1 agrees at 7 bases. The CDR3 is 13 residues long. With V trimmed by 2 bases and J by 7 bases, 5 bases remained unmatched. The V gene's germline CDR1 is MNHEY and CDR2 SVGAGI. The CDR3 sequence: CASSYRQGGEQYF. DNA for the CDR3: TGTGCCAGCAGTTACCGACAGGGCGGAGAGCAGTACTTC.